This passage covers 18 T cell receptor beta chains from one sample sequenced in a study of cytomegalovirus exposure and HLA in healthy donors. PCR was performed using 60 Vbeta and 13 Jbeta primers. Sequencing used immunoSEQ multiplex PCR; TCRdb keeps in-frame clones, though not all of them. The sample includes 55,000 to 70,000 clones, roughly four fifths of them seen just once. Specimen: PBMCs. These receptors were taken from an older woman in good health and CMV-seropositive.

The rearrangement links TRBV18 to TRBJ1-4; 9 nucleotides align to TRBD1. From germline, CDR1 is KGHSH and CDR2 LQKENI. The CDR3 consists of 17 residues. V lost 1 base to trimming and J lost 4 bases; unmatched junction nucleotides: 7. CDR3 nucleotides: TGTGCCAGCTCACCACAGACTCCGGGACAGGGTAATGAAAAACTGTTTTTT. This sequence encodes CASSPQTPGQGNEKLFF.

In DNA form, the CDR3 reads TGCGCCAGCAGCCACGGACTAGCGGGGGGTTACCAAGAGACCCAGTACTTC. Its protein product is CASSHGLAGGYQETQYF. The chain recombines TRBV4-1 with TRBJ2-5; 14 bases fit TRBD2. V lost 3 bases, J lost 0 bases, and 3 bases stayed unmatched. The CDR3 length is 17 residues. CDR1 is MGHRA and CDR2 is YSYEKL in the germline V gene.

CDR3 bases: TGTGCCAGCAGTGAAAGCGGTTTAGGGGGCGGCTACACCTTC. As protein: CASSESGLGGGYTF. V and J are TRBV25-1 and TRBJ1-2, with 7 nucleotides matching TRBD1. CDR3 size: 14 residues. Trimming at V came to 2 bases and at J to 8 bases, leaving 8 bases not matched to a gene. Germline V lookup: CDR1 MGHDK, CDR2 SYGVNS.

This clone appeared a few times. This rearrangement joins TRBV14 to TRBJ2-3, with D possibly TRBD2 on 6 matching bases. Per germline, CDR1 SGHDN and CDR2 FVKESK. Trimming removed 0 bases from V and 4 bases from J, with 17 bases in between. The CDR3 totals 17 residues. The CDR3 DNA is TGTGCCAGCAGCCAAGATCGTATCGGAGGGCGGGCAGATACGCAGTATTTT. This sequence encodes CASSQDRIGGRADTQYF.

The chain joins TRBV6-1 to TRBJ1-5; maybe TRBD1 (5 bases). Trimming pared 4 bases from V and 6 bases from J, leaving 31 bases between. Germline CDR1 is MNHNS and CDR2 is SASEGT. This CDR3 comprises 20 residues. CDR3 DNA sequence: TGTGCCAGCAGTGGTGGGGTTTCGCCAGGGATTGGGGCGAATCGTCAGCCCCAGCATTTT. Its translation: CASSGGVSPGIGANRQPQHF.

V and J are TRBV2 and TRBJ2-3, with D possibly being TRBD1 (6 bases). The germline gives CDR1 SNHLY, CDR2 FYNNEI. The CDR3 is 16 residues long. Trimming pared 5 bases from V and 0 bases from J, leaving 15 bases between. The CDR3, as DNA: TGTGCCAGCAGTACCGACGGGACACTTAGCACAGATACGCAGTATTTT. The encoded protein is CASSTDGTLSTDTQYF.

J is TRBJ1-1 and V is TRBV7-2, with 7 bases that match TRBD1. This CDR3 has 14 residues. CDR1 and CDR2 (germline): SGHTA, FQGNSA. V was pared by 1 base and J by 6 bases, with 5 bases of the junction left unmatched. The DNA for the CDR3 is TGTGCCAGCAGCTTAGTAGGGGGCCGGGCTGAAGCTTTCTTT. It specifies CASSLVGGRAEAFF.

The rearrangement joins TRBV10-3 to TRBJ2-1; tentatively, D is TRBD2 (5 bases). This CDR3 has 15 amino acids. Germline lookup yields CDR1 ENHRY and CDR2 SYGVKD. Trimming shortened V by 0 bases and J by 4 bases, and 10 bases separated the two germline ends. The CDR3 region has the DNA TGTGCCATCAGTGAGTCCCGGGAAGGGTACAATGAGCAGTTCTTC. Translation: CAISESREGYNEQFF.

V is TRBV30 and J is TRBJ1-4; 9 bases match TRBD1. The trim removed 3 bases at V and 0 bases at J, leaving 5 bases unmatched. Germline V CDR1 and CDR2: GTSNPN, SVGIG (reference sequence). CDR3 size: 16 residues. The DNA of the CDR3 is TGTGCCTGGAGCGGGACAGGGTTTGCAACTAATGAAAAACTGTTTTTT. Protein product: CAWSGTGFATNEKLFF.

V and J are TRBV7-9 and TRBJ1-3; D unresolved. Germline V gene sequence: CDR1 SEHNR, CDR2 FQNEAQ (reference sequence). The CDR3 consists of 13 residues. Deletions cut 10 bases from V and 3 bases from J, with 13 bases between. The CDR3 spells CATDKAGGNTIYF. CDR3 nucleotide sequence: TGTGCCACCGATAAAGCGGGTGGAAACACCATATATTTT.

This clone appeared a few times. Only one base separates this from a far larger clonotype, so it likely reflects a read error. The rearrangement uses TRBV27 and TRBJ1-1, with 10 positions matching TRBD1. CDR1 and CDR2 from the germline V gene are MNHEY and SMNVEV (reference sequence). The CDR3 is 15 amino acids. The CDR3 DNA is TGTGCCAGCAAACTGACAGGGGGCCTGAACACTGACGCTTTCTTT. Protein: CASKLTGGLNTDAFF.

V and J are TRBV6-1 and TRBJ2-3, with unresolved D. Looked up from germline, CDR1 is MNHNS and CDR2 is SASEGT. The ends were cut back, 2 bases at V and 0 bases at J, with 15 bases in the middle. The CDR3 consists of 17 residues. The CDR3 nucleotides read TGTGCCAGCAGTGAATCGGTTGGCGGCCCTAGCACAGATACGCAGTATTTT. This encodes CASSESVGGPSTDTQYF.

This clone was picked up a small number of times. This chain connects TRBV6-1 to TRBJ1-6; 7 nucleotides align to TRBD1. CDR3 size: 14 residues. CDR1 is MNHNS and CDR2 is SASEGT in the germline V gene. V shed 6 bases, J shed 10 bases, and the junction held 9 bases outside the gene matches. The CDR3 sequence: CASRTDRTTSPLHF. The DNA of the CDR3 is TGTGCCAGCAGGACGGACAGGACCACCTCACCCCTCCACTTT.

The rearrangement links TRBV7-6 to TRBJ1-5, with D maybe TRBD1 (5 bases). Germline V gene sequence: CDR1 SGHVS, CDR2 FNYEAQ. This CDR3 has 14 residues. Trimming shortened V by 1 base and J by 3 bases, and 7 bases separated the two germline ends. CDR3 DNA: TGTGCCAGCAGCTTAGGCAGGGACAATCAGCCCCAGCATTTT. This sequence encodes CASSLGRDNQPQHF.

This clone was detected only a few times. V usage is TRBV10-3 and J usage is TRBJ1-5, with TRBD1 as a possible D gene (5 bases). V lost 2 bases and J lost 8, with 10 bases in between. There are 13 residues in the CDR3. From germline, CDR1 is ENHRY and CDR2 SYGVKD. Here the CDR3 DNA reads TGTGCCATCAGTGAGACAGGTGAAGAGCCCCAGCATTTT. Its translation is CAISETGEEPQHF.

The chain couples TRBV11-3 to TRBJ2-7; 11 nucleotides align to TRBD2. Germline CDR1 reads SGHNT; CDR2 reads YENEEA. This CDR3 region has 14 residues. After removal of 3 bases from V and 4 bases from J, the junction contained 2 bases not matched to a gene. The CDR3 DNA is TGTGCCAGCAGCTTTGGGACTAGCGGTTACGAGCAGTACTTC. Its protein is CASSFGTSGYEQYF.

This rearrangement joins TRBV9 to TRBJ2-1; D is unresolved. Per germline, CDR1 SGDLS and CDR2 YYNGEE. The CDR3 is made up of 15 amino acids. Trimming stripped 0 bases from V and 0 bases from J, with 7 bases between. This CDR3 reads CASSVDSSSYNEQFF. The CDR3 nucleotides are TGTGCCAGCAGCGTAGATTCCAGCTCCTACAATGAGCAGTTCTTC. Complete variable domain (other parts from reference TRBV9 and TRBJ2-1): DSGVTQTPKHLITATGQRVTLRCSPRSGDLSVYWYQQSLDQGLQFLIQYYNGEERAKGNILERFSAQQFPDLHSELNLSSLELGDSALYFCASSVDSSSYNEQFFGPGTRLTVL.

The V call is TRBV10-3, the J call TRBJ2-3; a possible D gene is TRBD2 (6 bases). Trimming removed 0 bases from V and 4 bases from J, with 14 bases in between. Germline V gene lookup returns CDR1 ENHRY and CDR2 SYGVKD. The CDR3 runs to 16 residues. The CDR3, as DNA: TGTGCCATCAGTGAGTCGCACGGAGGGGTCGCAGATACGCAGTATTTT. This encodes CAISESHGGVADTQYF.